The next 17 T cell receptor beta chains were all read from a single sample in a study of shared clonotypes between healthy human individuals. The repertoire was sequenced with immunoSEQ multiplex PCR; TCRdb's copy has only in-frame clones and lacks some. The sample consists of about 1 million clones, about 74% of them appearing once. The sample consisted of memory CD4+ T cells sorted from blood. Noted subset: CD45RA-negative fraction. The receptor set was obtained from a man younger than 35 in good health.

The chain has TRBV30 and TRBJ2-1, with a weak D call TRBD2 (5 bases). The CDR3 is 18 amino acids. Trimming stripped 1 base from V and 4 bases from J, with 23 bases between. Looked up from germline, CDR1 is GTSNPN and CDR2 is SVGIG (reference sequence). CDR3 sequence (DNA): TGTGCCTGGAGTGCATCCCCTGGGGTAGCGAGGAGGTACAATGAGCAGTTCTTC. Its translation is CAWSASPGVARRYNEQFF.

This clone was observed once. The CDR3 DNA follows: TGCGCCAGCAGCCCAGACAGGTTCCAGCAGTACTTC. Protein product: CASSPDRFQQYF. The V call is TRBV5-1, the J call TRBJ2-7; D is perhaps TRBD1 (6 bases). V dropped 4 bases and J dropped 8 bases, with 13 bases sitting between them. The CDR3 consists of 12 residues. Per germline, CDR1 SGHRS and CDR2 YFSETQ.

V gene TRBV4-3 combines with J gene TRBJ2-3, with a possible D match to TRBD1 (6 bases). With 1 base removed from V and 0 bases from J, the gap between germline ends came to 17 bases. This CDR3 has 18 amino acids. Germline values: CDR1 LGHNA, CDR2 YSLEER. The CDR3 region has the DNA TGCGCCAGCAGCCAAGGTTGGGCAGGGGCAAGGAGCACAGATACGCAGTATTTT. Translated: CASSQGWAGARSTDTQYF.

Many counts were recorded for this clone. The chain employs TRBV10-2 and TRBJ1-2; TRBD1 might be the D (5 bases). The CDR3 is 12 residues long. V dropped 7 bases and J dropped 9 bases, with 15 bases sitting between them. Germline V gives CDR1 WSHSY, CDR2 SAAADI. For the CDR3, the DNA is TGCGCCAGCACCCTGTCGGGGGACCGCTACACCTTC. Encoded protein: CASTLSGDRYTF.

The chain has TRBV19 and TRBJ2-1; D gene ambiguous. Germline CDR1 reads LNHDA; CDR2 reads SQIVND (reference sequence). The CDR3 length is 12 residues. V lost 0 bases and J 8 bases, leaving 5 bases between the germline ends. CDR3 residues: CASSIDTYEQFF. The CDR3 DNA sequence: TGTGCCAGTAGTATAGACACGTATGAGCAGTTCTTC.

V and J are TRBV6-4 and TRBJ2-1, with TRBD1 matching over 10 bases. The CDR3 is made up of 16 amino acids. Looked up from germline, CDR1 is MRHNA and CDR2 is SNTAGT. V shed 5 bases, J shed 0 bases, and the junction held 4 bases outside the gene matches. The CDR3 sequence: CASSPGTGASYNEQFF. The CDR3 DNA sequence: TGTGCCAGCAGTCCCGGGACAGGGGCCTCCTACAATGAGCAGTTCTTC.

The chain is built from TRBV4-1 and TRBJ1-6, with a tentative D call TRBD1 (5 bases). This CDR3 is 14 amino acids long. CDR1 is MGHRA and CDR2 is YSYEKL in the germline V gene. The V end was cut by 8 bases, the J end by 9 bases, with 17 bases between. CDR3 protein: CASATGGLGSPLHF. In DNA form, the CDR3 reads TGCGCCAGCGCCACTGGGGGTTTGGGTTCACCCCTCCACTTT.

The rearrangement links TRBV5-4 to TRBJ1-1; 7 bases map to TRBD1. The CDR3 is 15 residues long. In germline, CDR1 is SGHNT, CDR2 YYREEE (reference sequence). Losses at the gene ends were 0 bases for V and 4 bases for J; bases not matched to a gene: 6. CDR3 DNA sequence: TGTGCCAGCAGCTTGGTTGACAGGGAAGGCACTGAAGCTTTCTTT. Encoded protein: CASSLVDREGTEAFF.

This clone was counted a single time. The V call is TRBV19, the J call TRBJ1-2, with D possibly TRBD1 on 5 matching bases. The CDR3 runs to 16 residues. Trimming left V 10 bases short and J 6 bases short, with 27 bases between. CDR1 and CDR2 (germline): LNHDA, SQIVND (reference sequence). CDR3 in amino acids: CATRSPGRGSENGYTF. The DNA of the CDR3 is TGTGCCACTCGCTCCCCGGGTAGGGGATCGGAGAATGGCTACACCTTC.

The V call is TRBV4-3, the J call TRBJ2-7, with 8 bases identical to TRBD1. The CDR3 loop spans 16 amino acids. The V and J ends lost 0 bases and 2 bases, in that order; junction bases with no gene match: 6. Germline V gives CDR1 LGHNA, CDR2 YSLEER. The CDR3: CASSQDFRTGTYEQYF. CDR3 sequence (DNA): TGCGCCAGCAGCCAAGATTTCAGGACAGGGACCTACGAGCAGTACTTC.

This clone was recorded only once. The rearrangement links TRBV30 to TRBJ1-4; 7 nucleotides line up with TRBD1. The CDR3 runs to 15 residues. The germline CDR1 and CDR2 sequences are GTSNPN and SVGIG (reference sequence). V trimming: 2 bases; J trimming: 0 bases; junction bases outside the gene matches: 3. The CDR3 DNA sequence: TGTGCCTGGAGTACAGGACAGGCAACTAATGAAAAACTGTTTTTT. Protein: CAWSTGQATNEKLFF.

On this clone itself: At the DNA level, this CDR3 is encoded by other sequences in the same sample as well. V and J are TRBV7-2 and TRBJ2-7; no definite D call. The CDR3 is made up of 13 amino acids. Germline-derived CDR1 and CDR2 are SGHTA and FQGNSA. V lost 1 base and J 4 bases, leaving 8 bases between the germline ends. In DNA form, the CDR3 reads TGTGCCAGCAGCTTAGGGCAGTTATACGAGCAGTACTTC. Its protein is CASSLGQLYEQYF.

CDR3 sequence reads: CSGVGVEAFF. The CDR3 coding sequence is TGCAGCGGGGTAGGGGTAGAGGCTTTCTTT. This chain joins TRBV29-1 and TRBJ1-1, with D maybe TRBD1 (5 bases). Germline assignment: CDR1 SQVTM and CDR2 ANQGSEA. CDR3 length: 10 residues. V was pared by 7 bases and J by 11 bases, with 14 bases between.

J is TRBJ2-1 and V is TRBV4-1; 8 bases map to TRBD1. Losses at the gene ends were 0 bases for V and 5 bases for J; bases not matched to a gene: 9. The CDR3 runs 17 residues. Germline values: CDR1 MGHRA, CDR2 YSYEKL. CDR3 DNA: TGCGCCAGCAGCCAAGATGTTCGCCAGGGGGCGGACAATGAGCAGTTCTTC. Translating gives CASSQDVRQGADNEQFF.

In its sample, this clone was seen once. This sequence joins TRBV6-9 and TRBJ2-1, with a weak D call TRBD2 (7 bases). The CDR3 has 21 residues. The germline V gene encodes CDR1 MNHGY and CDR2 SVAAGI. V lost 6 bases and J lost 4, with 34 bases in between. CDR3 bases: TGTGCCAGCAGCCTCGCCCCCGGGGGGCTCTGGCGGGACCGAGATTACAATGAGCAGTTCTTC. It encodes CASSLAPGGLWRDRDYNEQFF.

The J gene is TRBJ2-3, the V gene TRBV19, with 8 positions matching TRBD2. Per germline, CDR1 LNHDA and CDR2 SQIVND (reference sequence). The CDR3 loop spans 16 amino acids. V gave up 0 bases and J gave up 4 bases; unmatched junction bases: 6. In DNA, the CDR3 is TGTGCCAGTAGTATAGATCGGGGGGGCGCGTCAGATACGCAGTATTTT. This encodes CASSIDRGGASDTQYF.

The J gene is TRBJ1-6, the V gene TRBV6-1, with TRBD1 identical over 9 bases. The CDR3 extends over 16 amino acids. CDR1 and CDR2 from the germline V gene are MNHNS and SASEGT. After removal of 1 base from V and 7 bases from J, the junction contained 5 bases not matched to a gene. CDR3 in amino acids: CASSEEGQGRNSPLHF. In DNA form, the CDR3 reads TGTGCCAGCAGTGAAGAGGGACAGGGAAGGAATTCACCCCTCCACTTT.